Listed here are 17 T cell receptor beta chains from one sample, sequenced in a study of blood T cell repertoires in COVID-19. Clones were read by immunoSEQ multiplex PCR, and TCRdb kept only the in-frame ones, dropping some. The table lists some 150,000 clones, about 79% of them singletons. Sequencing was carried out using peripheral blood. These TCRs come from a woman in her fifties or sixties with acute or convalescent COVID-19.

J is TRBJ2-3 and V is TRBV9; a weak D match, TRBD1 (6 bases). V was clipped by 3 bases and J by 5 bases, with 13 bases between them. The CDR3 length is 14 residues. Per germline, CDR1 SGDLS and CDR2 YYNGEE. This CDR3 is CASSANSGVDTQYF. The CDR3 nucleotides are TGTGCCAGCAGCGCCAACTCAGGGGTAGATACGCAGTATTTT.

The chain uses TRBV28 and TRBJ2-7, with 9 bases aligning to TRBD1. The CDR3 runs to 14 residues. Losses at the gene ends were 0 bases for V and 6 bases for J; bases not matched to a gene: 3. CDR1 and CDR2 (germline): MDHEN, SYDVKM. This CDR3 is CASSLWRDRAEQYF. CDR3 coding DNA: TGTGCCAGCAGTTTATGGAGGGACAGGGCCGAGCAGTACTTC.

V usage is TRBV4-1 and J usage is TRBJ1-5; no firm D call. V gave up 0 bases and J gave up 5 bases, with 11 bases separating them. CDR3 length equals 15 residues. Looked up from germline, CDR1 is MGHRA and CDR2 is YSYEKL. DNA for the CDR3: TGCGCCAGCAGCCAAGAACAGACCAACCATCAGCCCCAGCATTTT. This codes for CASSQEQTNHQPQHF.

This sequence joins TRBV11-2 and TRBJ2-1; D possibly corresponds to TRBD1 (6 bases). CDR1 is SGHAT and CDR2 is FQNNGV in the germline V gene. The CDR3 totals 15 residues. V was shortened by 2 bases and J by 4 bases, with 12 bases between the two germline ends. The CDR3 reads CASSLWWGQYNEQFF. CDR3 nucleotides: TGTGCCAGCAGCTTATGGTGGGGACAATACAATGAGCAGTTCTTC.

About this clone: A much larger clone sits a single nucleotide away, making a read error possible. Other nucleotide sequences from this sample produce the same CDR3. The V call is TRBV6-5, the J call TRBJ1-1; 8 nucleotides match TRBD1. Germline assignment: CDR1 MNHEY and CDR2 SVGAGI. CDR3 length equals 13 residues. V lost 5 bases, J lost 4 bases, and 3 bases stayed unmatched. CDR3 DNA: TGTGCCAGCAGTCGAACAGGGGGCACTGAAGCTTTCTTT. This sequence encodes CASSRTGGTEAFF.

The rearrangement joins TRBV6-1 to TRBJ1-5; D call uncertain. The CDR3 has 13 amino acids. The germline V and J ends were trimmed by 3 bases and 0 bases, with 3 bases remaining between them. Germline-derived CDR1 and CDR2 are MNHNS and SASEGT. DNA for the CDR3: TGTGCCAGCAGTGATTATAGCAATCAGCCCCAGCATTTT. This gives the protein CASSDYSNQPQHF.

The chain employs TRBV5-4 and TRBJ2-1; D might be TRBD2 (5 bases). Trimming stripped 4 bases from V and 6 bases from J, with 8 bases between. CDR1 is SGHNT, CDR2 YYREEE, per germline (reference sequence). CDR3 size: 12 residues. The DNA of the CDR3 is TGTGCCAGCAGCCAGCGGAGCAATGAGCAGTTCTTC. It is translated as CASSQRSNEQFF.

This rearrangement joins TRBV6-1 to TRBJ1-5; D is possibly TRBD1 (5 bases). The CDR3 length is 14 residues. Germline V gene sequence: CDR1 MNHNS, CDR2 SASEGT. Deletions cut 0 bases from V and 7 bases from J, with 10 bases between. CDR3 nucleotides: TGTGCCAGCAGTGAAGCACCCGGGGGACAGCCCCAGCATTTT. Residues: CASSEAPGGQPQHF.

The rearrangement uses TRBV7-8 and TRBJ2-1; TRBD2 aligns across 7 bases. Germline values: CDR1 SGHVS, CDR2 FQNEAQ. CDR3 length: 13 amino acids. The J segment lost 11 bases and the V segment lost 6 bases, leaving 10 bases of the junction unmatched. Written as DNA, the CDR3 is TGTGCCAGCAGTGGAAGGACCGGGACTAAGCAGTTCTTC. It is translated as CASSGRTGTKQFF. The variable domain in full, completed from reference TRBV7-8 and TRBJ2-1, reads GAGVSQSPRYKVAKRGQDVALRCDPISGHVSLFWYQQALGQGPEFLTYFQNEAQLDKSGLPSDRFFAERPEGSVSTLKIQRTQQEDSAVYLCASSGRTGTKQFFGPGTRLTVL.

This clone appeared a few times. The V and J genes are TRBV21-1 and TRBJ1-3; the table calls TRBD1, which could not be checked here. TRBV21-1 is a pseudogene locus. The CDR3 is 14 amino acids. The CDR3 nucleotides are TGTGCCAGCAGCGACCGACAGGGTATAGTCACCATATATTTT. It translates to CASSDRQGIVTIYF.

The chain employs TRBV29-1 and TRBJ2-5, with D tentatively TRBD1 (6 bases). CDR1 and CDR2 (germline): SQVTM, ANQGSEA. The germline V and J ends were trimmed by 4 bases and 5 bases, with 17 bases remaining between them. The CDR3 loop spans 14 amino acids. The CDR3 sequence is CSVGVTGLGETQYF. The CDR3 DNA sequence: TGCAGCGTTGGGGTCACAGGGTTGGGGGAGACCCAGTACTTC.

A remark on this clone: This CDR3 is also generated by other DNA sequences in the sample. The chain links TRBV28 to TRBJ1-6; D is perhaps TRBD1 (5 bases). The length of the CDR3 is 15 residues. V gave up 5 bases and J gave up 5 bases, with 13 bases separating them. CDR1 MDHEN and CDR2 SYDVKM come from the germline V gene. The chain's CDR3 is CASSRGGLNNSPLHF. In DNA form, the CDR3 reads TGTGCCAGCAGTCGGGGGGGATTGAATAATTCACCCCTCCACTTT.

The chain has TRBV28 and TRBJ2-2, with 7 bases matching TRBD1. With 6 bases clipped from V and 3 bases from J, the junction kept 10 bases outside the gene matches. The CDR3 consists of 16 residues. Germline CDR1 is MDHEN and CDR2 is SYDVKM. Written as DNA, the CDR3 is TGTGCCAGCAGCAATAGACAGGGTTCCTACACCGGGGAGCTGTTTTTT. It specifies CASSNRQGSYTGELFF.

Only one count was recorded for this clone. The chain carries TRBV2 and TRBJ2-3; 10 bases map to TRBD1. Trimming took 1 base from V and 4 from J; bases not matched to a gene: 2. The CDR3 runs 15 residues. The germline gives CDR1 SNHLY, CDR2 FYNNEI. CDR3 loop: CASSEGQGASDTQYF. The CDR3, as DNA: TGTGCCAGCAGTGAAGGACAGGGGGCGTCAGATACGCAGTATTTT.

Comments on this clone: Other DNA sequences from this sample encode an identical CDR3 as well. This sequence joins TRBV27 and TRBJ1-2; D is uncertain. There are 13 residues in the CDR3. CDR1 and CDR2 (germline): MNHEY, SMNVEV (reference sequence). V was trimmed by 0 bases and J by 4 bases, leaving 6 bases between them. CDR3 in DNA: TGTGCCAGCAGTTTATCGGCTTTCTATGGCTACACCTTC. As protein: CASSLSAFYGYTF.

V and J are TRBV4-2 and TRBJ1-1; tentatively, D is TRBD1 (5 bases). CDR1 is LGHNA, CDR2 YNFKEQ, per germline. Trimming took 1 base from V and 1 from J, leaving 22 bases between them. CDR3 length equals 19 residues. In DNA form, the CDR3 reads TGTGCCAGCAGCCAAGCCTCATTACGAAGGGGCATGGAGAACACTGAAGCTTTCTTT. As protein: CASSQASLRRGMENTEAFF.

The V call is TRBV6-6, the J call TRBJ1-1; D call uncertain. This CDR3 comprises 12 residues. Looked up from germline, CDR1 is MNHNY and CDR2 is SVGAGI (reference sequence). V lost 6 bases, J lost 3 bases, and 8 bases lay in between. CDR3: CASRVTDTEAFF. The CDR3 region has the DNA TGTGCCAGCAGGGTTACAGACACTGAAGCTTTCTTT.